The clone carrying this T cell receptor (beta chain) was counted once. This sample was taken from a study of blood T cells in healthy people across ages. Germline V gives CDR1 DFQATT, CDR2 SNEGSKA (reference sequence). V was pared by 1 base and J by 6 bases, with 10 bases between. The length of the CDR3 is 12 residues. It was with a sample-barcoded 5' primer and a J-beta primer mix that a second PCR of roughly 6 to 12 cycles was run. TCRdb independently ran MiXCR on the 5' RACE reads; one entry per CDR3 protein. The sample shows 890,000 or so distinct CDR3 sequences, roughly 60% of them seen only once.

The TCR sequence derives from a man aged 25-45 years in good health. The rearrangement joins TRBV20-1 to TRBJ2-7; no firm D call. The sequencing sample was made of blood. Here the CDR3 DNA reads TGCAGTGCTAGAGCCTCAGTTTCCGAGCAGTACTTC. It encodes CSARASVSEQYF.